Listed here are 10 T cell receptor beta chains from one sample, sequenced in a study of early T cells in non-severe SARS-CoV-2 infection. One entry per CDR3 protein, called by TCRdb with MiXCR from the 5' RACE reads. The sample records some 70,000 distinct CDR3 sequences, roughly 10% being singletons. Sequences were obtained from whole blood. The receptor set was obtained from an adult who was a healthcare worker with PCR-confirmed SARS-CoV-2 infection or an uninfected control (not recorded which).

The CDR3 DNA reads TGTGCCAGCAGCCCCCCCTCGGGATTAGAGCAGTACTTC. Encoded protein: CASSPPSGLEQYF. The chain employs TRBV7-3 and TRBJ2-7; possibly TRBD2 for D (5 bases). V was pared by 5 bases and J by 7 bases, with 15 bases between. Germline V gene sequence: CDR1 SGHTA, CDR2 FQGTGA. The CDR3 runs to 13 residues.

In its sample, this clonotype was seen a few times. This sequence joins TRBV10-3 and TRBJ2-7; D might be TRBD1 (5 bases). The germline V gene has CDR1 ENHRY and CDR2 SYGVKD. This CDR3 spans 17 amino acids. The V end lost 0 bases, the J end lost 4 bases, and 19 bases lay between the germline ends. The CDR3 here is CAISESTGAQLDYEQYF. CDR3 DNA: TGTGCCATCAGTGAGTCGACTGGGGCGCAGCTGGATTACGAGCAGTACTTC.

The sample holds a few counts of this clonotype. The chain joins TRBV20-1 to TRBJ2-7, with 7 bases lining up with TRBD1. Losses at the gene ends were 5 bases for V and 2 bases for J; bases not matched to a gene: 6. The CDR3 sequence is 13 residues long. Germline lookup yields CDR1 DFQATT and CDR2 SNEGSKA (reference sequence). CDR3 residues: CSALGQEPYEQYF. The CDR3 DNA follows: TGCAGTGCTCTAGGACAGGAGCCCTACGAGCAGTACTTC.

This clonotype was detected many times. This sequence joins TRBV29-1 and TRBJ1-4; TRBD1 aligns across 9 bases. The germline V gene has CDR1 SQVTM and CDR2 ANQGSEA. The CDR3 spans 13 residues. The V gene end was trimmed by 6 bases and the J gene end by 7 bases; junction bases not matched to a gene: 6. CDR3 coding DNA: TGCAGCGTCGGACAGGGGAACAGTGAAAAACTGTTTTTT. Translating it yields CSVGQGNSEKLFF.

This clonotype has at least ten counts. The gene calls are TRBV29-1 and TRBJ2-5, with TRBD2 matching over 7 bases. The CDR3 sequence is 15 residues long. Trimming at V came to 1 base and at J to 0 bases, leaving 5 bases not matched to a gene. Looked up from germline, CDR1 is SQVTM and CDR2 is ANQGSEA. CDR3 bases: TGCAGCGTTGAAGGTCTAGCGGAGTACCAAGAGACCCAGTACTTC. This codes for CSVEGLAEYQETQYF.

This clonotype was observed many times. J is TRBJ2-1 and V is TRBV7-3; 7 bases align to TRBD1. The ends lost 4 bases at V and 5 bases at J; junction bases unmatched: 5. CDR1 and CDR2 from the germline V gene are SGHTA and FQGTGA. CDR3 size: 14 residues. The CDR3 region has the DNA TGTGCCAGCAGCTCGGGACAGTGGGACAATGAGCAGTTCTTC. This sequence encodes CASSSGQWDNEQFF.

This chain uses TRBV5-5 with TRBJ1-1, with unresolved D. From germline, CDR1 is SGHKS and CDR2 YYEKEE (reference sequence). The CDR3 spans 13 residues. V lost 2 bases and J 6 bases, leaving 11 bases between the germline ends. CDR3 nucleotide sequence: TGTGCCAGCAGCTTTCGGGGTGACGCTGAAGCTTTCTTT. Amino acids: CASSFRGDAEAFF.

Details on this clonotype: Mismatch with germline at one junction end may stem from a read error. The chain combines TRBV20-1 with TRBJ2-1, with 10 nucleotides matching TRBD2. Germline V lookup: CDR1 DFQATT, CDR2 SNEGSKA (reference sequence). The CDR3 has 15 residues. The CDR3 loop reads CCASKSGTSDYEQFF. As DNA, the CDR3 is TGCTGTGCTAGCAAATCCGGGACTAGCGATTATGAGCAGTTCTTC.

The table lists this clonotype with many counts. The chain uses TRBV28 and TRBJ2-2; 10 bases map to TRBD1. With 6 bases clipped from V and 10 bases from J, the junction kept 14 bases outside the gene matches. The CDR3 has 16 amino acids. The germline V gene encodes CDR1 MDHEN and CDR2 SYDVKM. The CDR3 sequence: CASRARQGARDSELFF. The DNA for the CDR3 is TGTGCCAGCAGGGCTAGACAGGGGGCGAGGGATTCGGAGCTGTTTTTT.

This clonotype was recorded a few times. The chain couples TRBV7-2 to TRBJ2-3; D perhaps matches TRBD2 (5 bases). Germline CDR1 is SGHTA and CDR2 is FQGNSA. This CDR3 spans 18 amino acids. V shed 7 bases and J shed 4 bases, with 27 bases lying between them. This chain's CDR3 is CASNNPPRGPKEADTQYF. The CDR3 coding sequence is TGTGCCAGCAACAATCCACCCCGCGGCCCCAAGGAGGCAGATACGCAGTATTTT.